This paragraph reports one TCR beta chain. Its target is not known. This entry is derived from a study of cytomegalovirus exposure and HLA in healthy donors. Overall study: Caucasian-associated ancestry cluster membership applied to 75% to 85% of about 370 genotyped donors.

V was pared by 1 base and J by 2 bases, with 9 bases between. This CDR3 contains 15 residues. Germline-derived CDR1 and CDR2 are SGHRS and YFSETQ. Study outcomes and limitations: CMV serostatus alone was available as immune exposure information.

The PCR had 60 Vbeta and 13 Jbeta primers. TCRdb keeps only in-frame clones here, not all; method: immunoSEQ multiplex PCR. The table lists 200,000 or so clones, 80% to 90% of them singletons. The clonotype was recovered from a man aged 30 to 39 in good health and CMV-seronegative. Material for sequencing was PBMCs. This chain connects TRBV5-1 to TRBJ2-2; TRBD1 is a possible D gene (6 bases). The CDR3 DNA follows: TGCGCCAGCAGCTTGCGACAGGTCAACACCGGGGAGCTGTTTTTT. Amino acids: CASSLRQVNTGELFF.